This T cell receptor (beta chain) stems from a study of beta chain features in type 1 diabetes. Reverse transcribing all isolated RNA meant expressed TCRB transcripts were sequenced. TCRdb's copy holds only in-frame clones and misses some; the assay was immunoSEQ multiplex PCR. The sample contains some 660,000 clones, 11% to 15% of which appear only once. General study results and limits: Patients with Type 1 diabetes showed moderately but significantly shorter TCRB CDR3s in all four CD4+ subsets.

This clone was counted only a few times. Antigen specificity is unknown. Looked up from germline, CDR1 is MGHRA and CDR2 is YSYEKL. With 0 bases removed from V and 0 bases from J, the gap between germline ends came to 12 bases. The CDR3 sequence is 17 residues long. The rearrangement uses TRBV4-1 and TRBJ2-1; weak D call: TRBD1 (5 bases). The receptor comes from a man between 18 and 29 years old with type 1 diabetes. Sequencing was done on a sample of naive CD4+ T cells from blood. CDR3 region: CASSQDMDIRSYNEQFF. CDR3 nucleotides: TGCGCCAGCAGCCAAGATATGGACATTCGCTCCTACAATGAGCAGTTCTTC.